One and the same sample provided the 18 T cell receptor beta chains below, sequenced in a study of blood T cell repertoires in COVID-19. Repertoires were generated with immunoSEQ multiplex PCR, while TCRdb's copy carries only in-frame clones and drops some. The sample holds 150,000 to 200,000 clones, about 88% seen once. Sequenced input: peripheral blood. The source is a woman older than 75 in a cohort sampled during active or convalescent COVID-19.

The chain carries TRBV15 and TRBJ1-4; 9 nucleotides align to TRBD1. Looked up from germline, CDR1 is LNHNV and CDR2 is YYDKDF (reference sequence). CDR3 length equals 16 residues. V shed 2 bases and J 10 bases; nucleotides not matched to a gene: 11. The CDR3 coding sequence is TGTGCCACCAGCAGAATTCACGGGACAGGGAGTGGAAAACTGTTTTTT. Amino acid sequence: CATSRIHGTGSGKLFF.

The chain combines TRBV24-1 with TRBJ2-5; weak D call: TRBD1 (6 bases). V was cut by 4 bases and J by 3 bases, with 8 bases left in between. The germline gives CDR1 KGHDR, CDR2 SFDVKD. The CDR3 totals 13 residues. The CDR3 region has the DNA TGTGCCACCAGTGAAGGGGGAGAAGAGACCCAGTACTTC. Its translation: CATSEGGEETQYF.

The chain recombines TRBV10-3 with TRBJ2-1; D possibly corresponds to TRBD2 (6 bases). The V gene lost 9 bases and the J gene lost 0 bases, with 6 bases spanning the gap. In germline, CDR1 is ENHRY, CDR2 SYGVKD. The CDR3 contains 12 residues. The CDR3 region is CAIAGSYNEQFF. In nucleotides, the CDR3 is TGTGCCATAGCGGGCTCCTACAATGAGCAGTTCTTC.

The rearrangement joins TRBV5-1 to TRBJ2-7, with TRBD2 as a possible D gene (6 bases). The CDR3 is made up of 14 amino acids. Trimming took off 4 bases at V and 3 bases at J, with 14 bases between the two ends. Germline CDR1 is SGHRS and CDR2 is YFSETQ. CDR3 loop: CASSPGGSDYEQYF. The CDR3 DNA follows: TGCGCCAGCAGCCCAGGAGGGAGTGACTACGAGCAGTACTTC.

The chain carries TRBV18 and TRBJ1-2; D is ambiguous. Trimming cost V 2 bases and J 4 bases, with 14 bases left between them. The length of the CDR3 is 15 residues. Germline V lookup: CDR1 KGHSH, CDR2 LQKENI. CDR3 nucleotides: TGTGCCAGCTCACCAACCTCGACAAATATCTATGGCTACACCTTC. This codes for CASSPTSTNIYGYTF.

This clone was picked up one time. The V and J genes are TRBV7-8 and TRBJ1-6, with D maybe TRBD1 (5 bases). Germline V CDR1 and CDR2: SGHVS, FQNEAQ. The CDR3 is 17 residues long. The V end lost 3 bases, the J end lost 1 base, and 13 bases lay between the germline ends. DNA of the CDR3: TGTGCCAGCAGCTTCCCTCGGGGGGGGTCCTATAATTCACCCCTCCACTTT. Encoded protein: CASSFPRGGSYNSPLHF.

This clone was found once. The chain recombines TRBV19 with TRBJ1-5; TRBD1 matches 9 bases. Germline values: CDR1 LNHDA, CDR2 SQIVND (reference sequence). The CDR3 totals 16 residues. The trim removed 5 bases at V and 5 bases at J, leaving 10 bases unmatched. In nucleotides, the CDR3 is TGTGCCAGTAGTCTAGGTGGACAGGGGCGATATCAGCCCCAGCATTTT. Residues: CASSLGGQGRYQPQHF.

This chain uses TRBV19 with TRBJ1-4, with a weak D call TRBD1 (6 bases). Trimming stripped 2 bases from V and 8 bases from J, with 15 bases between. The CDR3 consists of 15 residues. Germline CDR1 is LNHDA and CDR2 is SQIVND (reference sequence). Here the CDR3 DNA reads TGTGCCAGTAGTATATCGGGACAAGAGGGAGAAAAACTGTTTTTT. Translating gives CASSISGQEGEKLFF.

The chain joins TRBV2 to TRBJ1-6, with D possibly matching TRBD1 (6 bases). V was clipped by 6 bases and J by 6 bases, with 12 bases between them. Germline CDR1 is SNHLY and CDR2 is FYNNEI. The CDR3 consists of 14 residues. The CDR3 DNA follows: TGTGCCAGCAGAGGACAGTCGTCTAATTCACCCCTCCACTTT. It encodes CASRGQSSNSPLHF.

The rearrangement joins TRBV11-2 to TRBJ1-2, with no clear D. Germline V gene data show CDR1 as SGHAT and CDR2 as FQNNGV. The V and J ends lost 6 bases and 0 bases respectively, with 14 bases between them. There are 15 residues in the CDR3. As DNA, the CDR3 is TGTGCCAGCAGGTCTACCGGGTCTCCTAACTATGGCTACACCTTC. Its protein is CASRSTGSPNYGYTF.

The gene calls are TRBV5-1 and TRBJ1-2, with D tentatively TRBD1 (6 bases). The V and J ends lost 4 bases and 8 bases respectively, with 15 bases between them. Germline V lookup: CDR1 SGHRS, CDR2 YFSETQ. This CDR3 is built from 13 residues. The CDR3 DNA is TGCGCCAGCAGCCCCGGGACACTAAAGGGCTACACCTTC. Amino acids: CASSPGTLKGYTF.

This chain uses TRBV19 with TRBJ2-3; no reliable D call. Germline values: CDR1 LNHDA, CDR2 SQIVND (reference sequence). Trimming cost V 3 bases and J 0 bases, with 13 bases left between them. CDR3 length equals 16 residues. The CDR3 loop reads CASSIPPGRSTDTQYF. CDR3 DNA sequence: TGTGCCAGTAGTATTCCTCCTGGTCGGAGCACAGATACGCAGTATTTT.

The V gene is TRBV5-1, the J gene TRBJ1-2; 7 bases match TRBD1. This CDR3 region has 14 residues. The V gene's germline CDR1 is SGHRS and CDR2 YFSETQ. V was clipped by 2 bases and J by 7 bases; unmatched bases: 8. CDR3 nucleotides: TGCGCCAGCAGCTTCGGACAGGTCTCCGTTGGCTACACCTTC. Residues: CASSFGQVSVGYTF.

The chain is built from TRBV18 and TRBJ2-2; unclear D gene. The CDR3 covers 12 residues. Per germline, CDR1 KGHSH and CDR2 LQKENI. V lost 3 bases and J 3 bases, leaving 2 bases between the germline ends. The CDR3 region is CASSPDTGELFF. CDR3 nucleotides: TGTGCCAGCTCACCCGACACCGGGGAGCTGTTTTTT.

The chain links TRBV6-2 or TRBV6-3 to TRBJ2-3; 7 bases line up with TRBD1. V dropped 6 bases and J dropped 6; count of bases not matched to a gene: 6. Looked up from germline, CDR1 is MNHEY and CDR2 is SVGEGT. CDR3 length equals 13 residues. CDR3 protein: CASSRQGSDTQYF. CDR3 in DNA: TGTGCCAGCAGCCGACAGGGTTCCGATACGCAGTATTTT.

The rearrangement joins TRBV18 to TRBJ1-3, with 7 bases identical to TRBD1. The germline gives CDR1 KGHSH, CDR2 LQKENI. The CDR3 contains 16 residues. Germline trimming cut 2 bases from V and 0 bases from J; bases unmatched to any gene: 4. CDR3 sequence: CASSPGQVNSGNTIYF. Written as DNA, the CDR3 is TGTGCCAGCTCACCAGGACAGGTGAACTCTGGAAACACCATATATTTT. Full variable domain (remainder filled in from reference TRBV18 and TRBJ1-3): NAGVMQNPRHLVRRRGQEARLRCSPMKGHSHVYWYRQLPEEGLKFMVYLQKENIIDESGMPKERFSAEFPKEGPSILRIQQVVRGDSAAYFCASSPGQVNSGNTIYFGEGSWLTVV.

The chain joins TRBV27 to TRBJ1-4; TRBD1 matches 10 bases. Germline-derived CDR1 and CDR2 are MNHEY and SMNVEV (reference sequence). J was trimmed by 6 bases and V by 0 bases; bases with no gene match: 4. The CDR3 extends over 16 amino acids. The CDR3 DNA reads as TGTGCCAGCAGTTTATCCGGGGGGACAGGGGATGAAAAACTGTTTTTT. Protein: CASSLSGGTGDEKLFF. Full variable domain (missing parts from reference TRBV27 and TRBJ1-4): EAQVTQNPRYLITVTGKKLTVTCSQNMNHEYMSWYRQDPGLGLRQIYYSMNVEVTDKGDVPEGYKVSRKEKRNFPLILESPSPNQTSLYFCASSLSGGTGDEKLFFGSGTQLSVL.

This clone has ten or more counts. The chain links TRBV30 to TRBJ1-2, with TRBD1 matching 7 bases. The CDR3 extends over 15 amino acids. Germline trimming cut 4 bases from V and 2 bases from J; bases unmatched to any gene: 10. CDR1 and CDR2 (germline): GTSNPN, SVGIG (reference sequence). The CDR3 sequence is CAWTTLATGNYGYTF. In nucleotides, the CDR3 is TGTGCCTGGACCACACTCGCGACAGGGAACTATGGCTACACCTTC.